This entry lists 25 T cell receptor beta chains sequenced from one sample in a study of blood T cell repertoires in COVID-19 (dated by TCRdb to 2018 to 2021). Library prep was done by the immunoSEQ multiplex PCR assay. What TCRdb holds here is the immuneACCESS table cut down to in-frame rearrangements. Part of the clones is not present; checked against another copy, under half of the missing clones reflect an unresolved V gene, and the others are unexplained. For this sample there are some 270,000 clones; 70% to 90% appear just once. Of the sample, roughly 4.3% falls within the top ten clones. Material for sequencing was PBMCs or T cells enriched from blood (not recorded which). These receptors came from a woman in her thirties who had recovered from COVID-19.

This clone was observed a few times. The chain recombines TRBV3-1 (or the pseudogene TRBV3-2) with TRBJ2-3, with D maybe TRBD1 (6 bases). Trimming took off 7 bases at V and 5 bases at J, with 10 bases between the two ends. Looked up from germline, CDR1 is LGHDT and CDR2 is YNNKEL (reference sequence). CDR3 length: 12 amino acids. The CDR3 region is CASTGAGDTQYF. The CDR3 DNA follows: TGTGCCAGCACAGGGGCTGGAGATACGCAGTATTTT.

The chain carries TRBV7-9 and TRBJ2-7; possibly TRBD2 for D (5 bases). Trimming cost V 1 base and J 7 bases, with 14 bases left between them. The germline V gene has CDR1 SEHNR and CDR2 FQNEAQ (reference sequence). The CDR3 is made up of 14 amino acids. The CDR3 protein is CASSLVGVSGEQYF. For the CDR3, the DNA is TGTGCCAGCAGCTTAGTGGGAGTCTCGGGGGAGCAGTACTTC. The full variable domain, its missing parts supplied by reference TRBV7-9 and TRBJ2-7, is DTGVSQNPRHKITKRGQNVTFRCDPISEHNRLYWYRQTLGQGPEFLTYFQNEAQLEKSRLLSDRFSAERPKGSFSTLEIQRTEQGDSAMYLCASSLVGVSGEQYFGPGTRLTVT.

The chain uses TRBV11-2 and TRBJ2-7; D is possibly TRBD2 (6 bases). This CDR3 has 15 residues. The V end was cut by 5 bases, the J end by 1 base, with 15 bases between. Looked up from germline, CDR1 is SGHAT and CDR2 is FQNNGV. The CDR3 DNA reads TGTGCCAGCAGCCCCCGGGACTTTCTTTCCTACGAGCAGTACTTC. It translates to CASSPRDFLSYEQYF.

The chain carries TRBV2 and TRBJ1-3; no reliable D call. Trimming took 0 bases from V and 8 from J, leaving 8 bases between them. The CDR3 runs 13 residues. The germline V gene has CDR1 SNHLY and CDR2 FYNNEI. The chain's CDR3 is CASSEASGYTIYF. The CDR3 region has the DNA TGTGCCAGCAGTGAAGCGTCAGGCTACACCATATATTTT.

V is TRBV6-1 and J is TRBJ1-2; weak D call: TRBD1 (6 bases). This CDR3 comprises 15 residues. V was trimmed by 3 bases and J by 0 bases, leaving 11 bases between them. CDR1 and CDR2 (germline): MNHNS, SASEGT. CDR3 nucleotides: TGTGCCAGCAGTGAGGGGGGGCGAGCTAACTATGGCTACACCTTC. It encodes CASSEGGRANYGYTF.

DNA for the CDR3: TGCAGTGCTAGTGAGCGGTTTACTGTTTTAGATACGCAGTATTTT. It translates to CSASERFTVLDTQYF. The V call is TRBV20-1, the J call TRBJ2-3; perhaps TRBD2 as D (5 bases). CDR3 size: 15 residues. Germline values: CDR1 DFQATT, CDR2 SNEGSKA (reference sequence). Trimming left V 3 bases short and J 5 bases short, with 18 bases between.

This chain uses TRBV18 with TRBJ1-1; 7 bases line up with TRBD1. Looked up from germline, CDR1 is KGHSH and CDR2 is LQKENI. This CDR3 is built from 14 residues. After removal of 3 bases from V and 1 base from J, the junction contained 2 bases not matched to a gene. The CDR3 region is CASSPQGGNTEAFF. As DNA, the CDR3 is TGTGCCAGCTCACCCCAGGGGGGGAACACTGAAGCTTTCTTT.

This clone was counted a few times. Other DNA sequences in the same sample also yield this CDR3. V gene TRBV5-1 combines with J gene TRBJ2-7, with D perhaps TRBD1 (6 bases). CDR1 and CDR2 (germline): SGHRS, YFSETQ. V dropped 0 bases and J dropped 0 bases, with 10 bases sitting between them. The CDR3 is 15 residues long. DNA for the CDR3: TGCGCCAGCAGCTTGGCGACAGGTATCTCCTACGAGCAGTACTTC. It codes for CASSLATGISYEQYF.

This chain joins TRBV29-1 and TRBJ2-1; TRBD2 matches at 7 bases. Germline V lookup: CDR1 SQVTM, CDR2 ANQGSEA. CDR3 length equals 14 residues. V was pared by 4 bases and J by 7 bases, with 10 bases of the junction left unmatched. CDR3 residues: CSVALRLAVNEQFF. CDR3 in DNA: TGCAGCGTTGCCCTACGGCTAGCGGTAAATGAGCAGTTCTTC.

V usage is TRBV13 and J usage is TRBJ2-7; 9 bases line up with TRBD2. The V gene end was trimmed by 7 bases and the J gene end by 1 base; junction bases not matched to a gene: 8. The CDR3 extends over 15 amino acids. Looked up from germline, CDR1 is PRHDT and CDR2 is FYEKMQ (reference sequence). CDR3 sequence (DNA): TGTGCCAGCACCTTGGGTCTAGCGGGATCCTACGAGCAGTACTTC. Translating it yields CASTLGLAGSYEQYF.

V is TRBV19 and J is TRBJ2-1; 8 bases line up with TRBD1. The V gene end was trimmed by 3 bases and the J gene end by 9 bases; junction bases not matched to a gene: 7. CDR1 is LNHDA, CDR2 SQIVND, per germline (reference sequence). This CDR3 contains 14 residues. The CDR3 coding sequence is TGTGCCAGTAGTATCAGCCAGGGGGCAAGTGAGCAGTTCTTC. Translating gives CASSISQGASEQFF.

This chain links TRBV4-1 with TRBJ1-5, with D maybe TRBD1 (5 bases). V shed 0 bases and J shed 0 bases, with 21 bases lying between them. Germline lookup yields CDR1 MGHRA and CDR2 YSYEKL. The CDR3 extends over 20 amino acids. The DNA for the CDR3 is TGCGCCAGCAGCCAAGAAATTCCGTCGCAGGGCGTATATAGCAATCAGCCCCAGCATTTT. Amino acids: CASSQEIPSQGVYSNQPQHF.

CDR3 nucleotide sequence: TGTGCCAGCAGATTCCGGACAGGTTGGACTTTCTTT. It specifies CASRFRTGWTFF. The chain links TRBV2 to TRBJ1-1, with 7 bases that match TRBD1. Trimming took 6 bases from V and 12 from J; bases not matched to a gene: 10. Germline V gene sequence: CDR1 SNHLY, CDR2 FYNNEI. This CDR3 contains 12 residues.

This chain links TRBV10-3 with TRBJ2-5, with 8 bases identical to TRBD1. The CDR3 is made up of 17 amino acids. Germline trimming cut 0 bases from V and 4 bases from J; bases unmatched to any gene: 10. Germline V gene sequence: CDR1 ENHRY, CDR2 SYGVKD. CDR3 sequence: CAISESRGRVDGETQYF. Here the CDR3 DNA reads TGTGCCATCAGTGAGTCCAGGGGGCGCGTAGATGGAGAGACCCAGTACTTC.

The chain links TRBV27 to TRBJ1-6; no firm D call. V was clipped by 2 bases and J by 7 bases, with 9 bases between them. CDR1 and CDR2 from the germline V gene are MNHEY and SMNVEV (reference sequence). CDR3 length equals 14 residues. The CDR3 is CASSLGGGNSPLHF. CDR3 coding DNA: TGTGCCAGCAGTTTAGGAGGAGGAAATTCACCCCTCCACTTT.

J is TRBJ2-1 and V is TRBV5-4; TRBD2 matches 8 bases. V was pared by 4 bases and J by 8 bases, with 11 bases of the junction left unmatched. The CDR3 extends over 15 amino acids. In germline, CDR1 is SGHNT, CDR2 YYREEE (reference sequence). The CDR3 region is CASSASPGLEYEQFF. The CDR3 bases are TGTGCCAGCAGCGCTTCACCGGGACTAGAGTATGAGCAGTTCTTC. Filled out from reference TRBV5-4 and TRBJ2-1, the complete variable domain reads ETGVTQSPTHLIKTRGQQVTLRCSSQSGHNTVSWYQQALGQGPQFIFQYYREEENGRGNFPPRFSGLQFPNYSSELNVNALELDDSALYLCASSASPGLEYEQFFGPGTRLTVL.

V is TRBV28 and J is TRBJ1-1, with D possibly TRBD1 on 6 matching bases. The germline V gene encodes CDR1 MDHEN and CDR2 SYDVKM. The CDR3 has 15 amino acids. V lost 5 bases and J 5 bases, leaving 18 bases between the germline ends. Written as DNA, the CDR3 is TGTGCCAGCAGTCTCGGGGGGCTATTAGGGACTGAAGCTTTCTTT. Translation: CASSLGGLLGTEAFF.

As DNA, the CDR3 is TGTGCCAGCAGCCACCCATGGGCCCTACAGGGGGCGGACACTGAAGCTTTCTTT. This codes for CASSHPWALQGADTEAFF. This rearrangement joins TRBV3-1 (or the pseudogene TRBV3-2) to TRBJ1-1; 9 bases match TRBD1. This CDR3 has 18 residues. From germline, CDR1 is LGHDT and CDR2 YNNKEL (reference sequence). Germline trimming cut 3 bases from V and 3 bases from J; bases unmatched to any gene: 14.

The genes are TRBV7-9 and TRBJ1-1; perhaps TRBD1 as D (5 bases). Between the trimmed V and J ends, which lost 3 bases and 7 bases, there was a span of 18 bases. The CDR3 is made up of 15 amino acids. Germline CDR1 and CDR2: SEHNR and FQNEAQ (reference sequence). The CDR3 region is CASSFLLSTGGEAFF. The CDR3 nucleotides are TGTGCCAGCAGCTTTCTACTGAGTACCGGGGGTGAAGCTTTCTTT.

V and J are TRBV7-8 and TRBJ2-4, with TRBD2 matching over 7 bases. The V segment lost 1 base and the J segment 0 bases; nucleotides outside the gene matches: 9. Germline CDR1 and CDR2: SGHVS and FQNEAQ. This CDR3 is built from 18 residues. CDR3 sequence reads: CASSLDLRREIAKNIQYF. In DNA form, the CDR3 reads TGTGCCAGCAGCTTAGATCTACGGCGGGAGATAGCCAAAAACATTCAGTACTTC.

The J gene is TRBJ1-2, the V gene TRBV12-3 or TRBV12-4, with a weak D call TRBD1 (5 bases). V lost 0 bases and J 9 bases, leaving 11 bases between the germline ends. The CDR3 extends over 13 amino acids. The CDR3 is CASSLARRGSYTF. In DNA form, the CDR3 reads TGTGCCAGCAGTTTAGCGCGGAGGGGTAGCTACACCTTC.

In its sample, this clone was seen a few times. This rearrangement joins TRBV2 to TRBJ2-7; perhaps TRBD1 as D (6 bases). Per germline, CDR1 SNHLY and CDR2 FYNNEI. Trimming left V 5 bases short and J 10 bases short, with 15 bases between. The CDR3 has 12 residues. For the CDR3, the DNA is TGTGCCAGCAGTCGGACAGAAGGAACTCAGTACTTC. Translation gives CASSRTEGTQYF. The entire variable domain, with the rest obtained from reference TRBV2 and TRBJ2-7, is as follows: EPEVTQTPSHQVTQMGQEVILRCVPISNHLYFYWYRQILGQKVEFLVSFYNNEISEKSEIFDDQFSVERPDGSNFTLKIRSTKLEDSAMYFCASSRTEGTQYFGPGTRLTVT.

V gene TRBV10-3 combines with J gene TRBJ1-2, with TRBD1 matching over 9 bases. This CDR3 contains 14 residues. Germline V gene data show CDR1 as ENHRY and CDR2 as SYGVKD. The ends lost 6 bases at V and 7 bases at J; junction bases unmatched: 9. The DNA for the CDR3 is TGTGCCATCAGCCCAACCCGGGACAGGGTTGGCTACACCTTC. This translates into CAISPTRDRVGYTF.

CDR3 in amino acids: CASSQDAPRLNTEAFF. CDR3 nucleotides: TGTGCCAGCAGCCAAGATGCTCCAAGACTCAACACTGAAGCTTTCTTT. V and J are TRBV3-1 (or the pseudogene TRBV3-2) and TRBJ1-1; no clear D. Germline V gene data show CDR1 as LGHDT and CDR2 as YNNKEL (reference sequence). Between the trimmed V and J ends, which lost 0 bases and 2 bases, there was a span of 13 bases. This CDR3 region has 16 residues.

V usage is TRBV30 and J usage is TRBJ1-5, with TRBD1 as a possible D gene (5 bases). The CDR3 has 13 residues. The germline V and J ends were trimmed by 1 base and 7 bases, with 11 bases remaining between them. Germline V gives CDR1 GTSNPN, CDR2 SVGIG (reference sequence). For the CDR3, the DNA is TGTGCCTGGAGTGGGGGCAGGGAACAGCCCCAGCATTTT. This sequence encodes CAWSGGREQPQHF.